Listed here are 20 T cell receptor beta chains from one sample, sequenced in a study of molecular identifiers for immune sequencing clone quantification. TCRdb analysed the PCR reads with MiXCR anew, one entry per CDR3 protein. The table shows over 100,000 distinct CDR3 sequences, with 30% to 35% occurring only once. Sequenced material: naive CD8+ T cells from blood, with Jurkat cell RNA spiked in. Specified subset: FACS-sorted CD8+CD4-CCR7+CD45RA+ naive T cells. These receptors originate from a human donor in good health. Some libraries in this study had Jurkat cell RNA spiked in.

On this clonotype: The conserved closing phenylalanine or tryptophan is absent in this CDR3, likely reflecting a read error. It is unclear where the CDR3 begins or ends on the DNA, so no DNA is shown, and the CDR3 is as TCRdb lists it. The chain uses TRBV7-8 and TRBJ2-3; the table's D call, TRBD2, was not checked against the DNA. The CDR3 extends over 16 residues, inclusive of both ends. The germline V gene encodes CDR1 SGHVS and CDR2 FQNEAQ. The CDR3 loop is CASSSRTSGYTDTQKL.

This clonotype was counted between two and nine times. The chain uses TRBV6-5 and TRBJ2-7; either TRBD1 or TRBD2 may supply D (6 bases each). This CDR3 comprises 14 residues. Between the trimmed V and J ends, which lost 8 bases and 4 bases, there was a span of 18 bases. CDR1 MNHEY and CDR2 SVGAGI come from the germline V gene. Here the CDR3 DNA reads TGTGCCAGCGCACCGGGGGCATACTCGTACGAGCAGTACTTC. It yields the protein CASAPGAYSYEQYF.

The V call is TRBV21-1, the J call TRBJ2-5. TRBV21-1 is a recognized pseudogene. The CDR3 runs to 12 residues. The CDR3 DNA reads as TGTGCCAGCAGCAACCGACAAGAGACCCAGTACTTC. Protein sequence: CASSNRQETQYF.

As concerns this clonotype: Relative to the germline gene, one junction end is altered; a read error may explain this. V gene TRBV12-3 or TRBV12-4 combines with J gene TRBJ2-2, with no clear D. The CDR3 has 11 amino acids. The CDR3 protein is CSSSLAGELFF. CDR3 in DNA: TGTTCCAGCAGTTTAGCCGGGGAGCTGTTTTTT.

This clonotype was detected a few times. The V call is TRBV11-2, the J call TRBJ1-4; no reliable D call. The CDR3 length is 14 residues. V was shortened by 1 base and J by 7 bases, with 10 bases between the two germline ends. Germline values: CDR1 SGHAT, CDR2 FQNNGV. CDR3 sequence reads: CASSLGTSTEKLFF. In nucleotides, the CDR3 is TGTGCCAGCAGCTTAGGGACCTCAACTGAAAAACTGTTTTTT.

This chain connects TRBV29-1 to TRBJ2-3, with 14 bases that match TRBD2. CDR1 is SQVTM and CDR2 is ANQGSEA in the germline V gene. The CDR3 length is 17 residues. V shed 7 bases and J 0 bases; nucleotides not matched to a gene: 9. CDR3 sequence: CSGDGTSGGVSTDTQYF. Here the CDR3 DNA reads TGCAGCGGCGACGGGACTAGCGGGGGCGTCAGCACAGATACGCAGTATTTT.

Points on this clonotype: Since a much larger clone is just one base distant, this may be a read error. The rearrangement uses TRBV28 and TRBJ2-7; TRBD2 might be the D (6 bases). Germline CDR1 is MDHEN and CDR2 is SYDVKM. The CDR3 totals 15 residues. Trimming left V 5 bases short and J 5 bases short, with 19 bases between. CDR3 nucleotides: TGTGCCAGCAGTCGGGGACGAGCGGGTACCGACGAGCAGTACTTC. It encodes CASSRGRAGTDEQYF.

This clonotype was seen many times. This chain uses TRBV4-3 with TRBJ2-3; D is uncertain. V lost 3 bases and J lost 2, with 9 bases in between. Germline CDR1 and CDR2: LGHNA and YSLEER. The CDR3 is 14 amino acids. The CDR3 spells CASSHERYTDTQYF. The CDR3 DNA reads as TGCGCCAGCAGCCACGAGAGATACACAGATACGCAGTATTTT.

This chain uses TRBV5-1 with TRBJ2-1; D is unresolved. Germline V gene data show CDR1 as SGHRS and CDR2 as YFSETQ. Trimming took off 0 bases at V and 3 bases at J, with 13 bases between the two ends. This CDR3 has 16 residues. The CDR3 loop is CASSLARPTDYNEQFF. CDR3 nucleotides: TGCGCCAGCAGCTTGGCCCGGCCAACAGACTACAATGAGCAGTTCTTC.

This clonotype has a single count. One end of the junction does not line up with germline, which may come from a read error. The chain combines TRBV24-1 with TRBJ2-7; no definite D call. Germline V gene data show CDR1 as KGHDR and CDR2 as SFDVKD. This CDR3 contains 11 residues. As DNA, the CDR3 is TGTGCCACCAGTGGCGGCTACGAGCAGAACTTC. Protein: CATSGGYEQNF.

The chain combines TRBV27 with TRBJ1-2; unclear D gene. Trimming left V 5 bases short and J 2 bases short, with 15 bases between. Germline V gives CDR1 MNHEY, CDR2 SMNVEV (reference sequence). The CDR3 loop spans 15 amino acids. CDR3 loop: CASSPDPNANYGYTF. The CDR3 DNA is TGTGCCAGCAGTCCCGACCCCAACGCGAACTATGGCTACACCTTC.

The table lists this clonotype with many counts. Here the CDR3 reads CASSPVQGSYEQYF. In DNA form, the CDR3 reads TGTGCCAGCAGCCCAGTCCAGGGCTCCTACGAGCAGTACTTC. J is TRBJ2-7 and V is TRBV7-2; D is possibly TRBD1 (5 bases). V dropped 5 bases and J dropped 0 bases, with 11 bases sitting between them. CDR1 SGHTA and CDR2 FQGNSA come from the germline V gene. This CDR3 comprises 14 residues.

This clonotype was found a few times. A much larger clone differs from this one at a single base, so this may be a read error. V is TRBV5-1 and J is TRBJ2-7; D uncertain. Looked up from germline, CDR1 is SGHRS and CDR2 is YFSETQ. CDR3 length: 14 residues. Trimming stripped 0 bases from V and 6 bases from J, with 13 bases between. CDR3 DNA sequence: TGCGCCAGCAGCTTGGAAGTCATCCCCGGCGAGCAGTACTTC. It codes for CASSLEVIPGEQYF. Full variable domain (outside the CDR3, taken from reference TRBV5-1 and TRBJ2-7): KAGVTQTPRYLIKTRGQQVTLSCSPISGHRSVSWYQQTPGQGLQFLFEYFSETQRNKGNFPGRFSGRQFSNSRSEMNVSTLELGDSALYLCASSLEVIPGEQYFGPGTRLTVT.

Turning to this clonotype: This may be a read error, as it is one base from a much larger clone. The conserved closing phenylalanine or tryptophan is absent in this CDR3, likely reflecting a read error. The J gene is TRBJ2-7, the V gene TRBV28; 8 bases line up with TRBD1. CDR1 MDHEN and CDR2 SYDVKM come from the germline V gene. V trimming: 3 bases; J trimming: 0 bases; junction bases outside the gene matches: 7. CDR3 length equals 16 residues. The CDR3 spells CASSFPGQASSYEQYI. The DNA of the CDR3 is TGTGCCAGCAGTTTTCCGGGACAGGCTAGCTCCTACGAGCAGTACATC.

This clonotype showed up many times. The V call is TRBV29-1, the J call TRBJ2-2, with TRBD1 identical over 7 bases. J gave up 6 bases and V 8 bases, and 6 bases lay outside the gene matches. The CDR3 is made up of 12 amino acids. CDR1 and CDR2 from the germline V gene are SQVTM and ANQGSEA. The CDR3 is CSYRGVAGELFF. CDR3 sequence (DNA): TGCAGCTACAGGGGTGTGGCCGGGGAGCTGTTTTTT.

Many counts were recorded for this clonotype. The chain recombines TRBV7-9 with TRBJ2-2; D is unclear. The CDR3 runs 13 residues. Germline-derived CDR1 and CDR2 are SEHNR and FQNEAQ (reference sequence). The germline V and J ends were trimmed by 7 bases and 2 bases, with 8 bases remaining between them. In nucleotides, the CDR3 is TGTGCCAGCAACCGACACAACACCGGGGAGCTGTTTTTT. Amino acids: CASNRHNTGELFF.

The V and J genes are TRBV12-3 or TRBV12-4 and TRBJ2-1; a weak D match, TRBD2 (6 bases). This CDR3 is built from 13 residues. V lost 5 bases, J lost 7 bases, and 12 bases lay in between. The CDR3 protein is CASSPNGGNEQFF. CDR3 nucleotide sequence: TGTGCCAGCAGTCCTAACGGGGGTAATGAGCAGTTCTTC.

In this sample, this clonotype turned up a few times. The chain couples TRBV27 to TRBJ2-7; no definite D call. The V gene lost 3 bases and the J gene lost 6 bases, with 6 bases spanning the gap. The CDR3 is 11 residues long. Per germline, CDR1 MNHEY and CDR2 SMNVEV (reference sequence). The DNA for the CDR3 is TGTGCCAGCAGTTTCGGCACCGAGCAGTACTTC. Amino acids: CASSFGTEQYF.

Concerning this clonotype itself: Since a much larger clone is just one base distant, this may be a read error. The chain combines TRBV7-2 with TRBJ2-1; 7 positions agree with TRBD2. The V and J ends lost 3 bases and 5 bases, in that order; junction bases with no gene match: 10. The CDR3 extends over 16 amino acids. Per germline, CDR1 SGHTA and CDR2 FQGNSA. This CDR3 reads CASSFDGGSHNNEQFF. The CDR3 nucleotides are TGTGCCAGCAGCTTCGACGGCGGGAGCCACAACAATGAGCAGTTCTTC.

The chain joins TRBV27 to TRBJ1-4, with 7 bases aligning to TRBD1. CDR1 and CDR2 from the germline V gene are MNHEY and SMNVEV (reference sequence). The J segment lost 3 bases and the V segment lost 6 bases, leaving 10 bases of the junction unmatched. CDR3 size: 16 residues. CDR3 coding DNA: TGTGCCAGCAGCCCATTGGTGACAGGGTCTAATGAAAAACTGTTTTTT. It translates to CASSPLVTGSNEKLFF.